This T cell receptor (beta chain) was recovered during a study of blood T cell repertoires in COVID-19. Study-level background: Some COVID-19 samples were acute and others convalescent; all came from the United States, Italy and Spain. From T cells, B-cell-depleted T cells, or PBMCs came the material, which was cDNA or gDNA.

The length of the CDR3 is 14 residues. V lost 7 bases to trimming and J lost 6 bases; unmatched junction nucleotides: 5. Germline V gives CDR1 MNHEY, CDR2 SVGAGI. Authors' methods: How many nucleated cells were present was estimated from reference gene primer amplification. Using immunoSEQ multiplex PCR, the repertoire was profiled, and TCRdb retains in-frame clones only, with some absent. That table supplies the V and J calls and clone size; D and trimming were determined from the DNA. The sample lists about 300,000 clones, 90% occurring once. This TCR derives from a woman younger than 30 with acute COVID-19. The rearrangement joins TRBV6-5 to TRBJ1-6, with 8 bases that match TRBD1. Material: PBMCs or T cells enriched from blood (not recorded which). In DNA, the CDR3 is TGTGCCAGCATGGACAGGGCGGGTAATTCACCCCTCCACTTT. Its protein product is CASMDRAGNSPLHF.